This note documents a single T cell receptor beta chain sequence. Original data processing: The authors estimated nucleated cell counts from reference gene primer amplification. The protocol was immunoSEQ multiplex PCR, while the TCRdb copy is restricted to in-frame clones and leaves out a portion. V and J calls and clone size come straight from that table; D and trimming were deduced from the DNA. The sample gives hundreds of thousands of clones, 83% of which show up once; roughly 1.3% is in the top ten. This specimen belongs to a study of blood T cell repertoires in COVID-19. Study-wide context: There were acute and convalescent COVID-19 samples, and they came from the United States, Italy and Spain. Nucleic acid was either cDNA or gDNA, and it came from T cells, B-cell-depleted T cells, or PBMCs.

Followed longitudinally, the Seattle patients had been enrolled during active infection. This receptor was obtained from a woman aged 25 to 45 with COVID-19, enrolled during active disease. The sample comprised peripheral blood.

CDR3 sequence reads: CASSLDADIAYEQYF. CDR3 nucleotides: TGTGCCAGCAGCTTAGATGCAGATATTGCCTACGAGCAGTACTTC. The chain recombines TRBV7-8 with TRBJ2-7; D remains ambiguous. With 1 base removed from V and 2 bases from J, the gap between germline ends came to 12 bases. The CDR3 runs 15 residues. The germline V gene encodes CDR1 SGHVS and CDR2 FQNEAQ.